The rows below give T cell receptor beta chains drawn from one sample of a study of vaccination effects on CD4 cells after COVID-19. The method was immunoSEQ multiplex PCR; TCRdb's version includes in-frame clones alone and lacks a portion of them. The sample consists of roughly 41,000 clones, under 85% of them appearing once. Their antigen targets remain unknown. Sequenced here: CD4+ T cells from PBMCs cultured with HCoV-NL63 spike peptides, sampled before COVID-19 vaccination. These receptors were obtained from a human donor who received a COVID-19 vaccine. CDR3s include the opening cysteine and the closing phenylalanine or tryptophan. D genes are given only for firm matches. Size is stated for part of the rows, as once, few or many counts, or as a class when the clone is expanded.

j_call,clone_size,d_call,v_call,cdr3_nt,cdr3_aa
TRBJ1-4,.,.,TRBV15,TGTGCCACCAGCAGAGAAGCTCTGTCTATAGACGAAAAACTGTTTTTT,CATSREALSIDEKLFF
TRBJ2-1,.,.,TRBV3-1/TRBV3-2,TGTGCCAGCAGAACCCGGGACCACCCATACAATGAGCAGTTCTTC,CASRTRDHPYNEQFF
TRBJ2-3,few,.,TRBV10-1,TGCGCCAGCAGTGAGAATGGAGGAAGGGATACGCAGTATTTT,CASSENGGRDTQYF
TRBJ2-1,.,.,TRBV27,TGTGCCAGCAAGAACTACAATGAGCAGTTCTTC,CASKNYNEQFF
TRBJ2-1,.,.,TRBV5-1,TGCGCCAGCAGCTTGGTCCCAGGTATCTACAATGAGCAGTTCTTC,CASSLVPGIYNEQFF
TRBJ1-2,.,.,TRBV5-4,TGTGCCAGCAGCTCCCCTTGGGAGGGGATTGACGGCTACACCTTC,CASSSPWEGIDGYTF
TRBJ1-1,.,.,TRBV5-1,TGCGCCAGCAGCCCTGGCGGGGGGCTGGGTACTGAAGCTTTCTTT,CASSPGGGLGTEAFF
TRBJ2-3,.,TRBD1,TRBV5-1,TGCGCCAGCAGCTTGTGGACAGGGTCCGGAGATACGCAGTATTTT,CASSLWTGSGDTQYF
TRBJ2-3,.,TRBD2,TRBV4-1,TGCGCCAGCAGATCGAGAGCGGGGGGCGAGGTGGATACGCAGTATTTT,CASRSRAGGEVDTQYF
TRBJ1-1,.,.,TRBV27,TGTGCCAGCAGAATCGACAGGCTAGGCACTGAAGCTTTCTTT,CASRIDRLGTEAFF
TRBJ2-3,.,.,TRBV5-1,TGCGCCAGCAGCTTGGACTCGGGCCTCACAGATACGCAGTATTTT,CASSLDSGLTDTQYF
TRBJ1-4,once,.,TRBV5-1,TGCGCCAGCAGCCCCTTTGGGAATGAAAAACTGTTTTTT,CASSPFGNEKLFF
TRBJ1-4,.,.,TRBV5-1,TGCGCCAGCAGCCCGGCCGGGACTCCTGGGCAGGAAAAACTGTTTTTT,CASSPAGTPGQEKLFF
TRBJ2-3,.,TRBD2,TRBV7-3,TGTGCCAGCAGCTCCGGACTAGCGGGCACAGATACGCAGTATTTT,CASSSGLAGTDTQYF
TRBJ1-5,.,.,TRBV7-9,TGTGCCAGCAGCTTGAGGGTCCATAGCAATCAGCCCCAGCATTTT,CASSLRVHSNQPQHF
TRBJ1-2,few,.,TRBV18,TGTGCCAGCTCAACGACTCATAACTATGGCTACACCTTC,CASSTTHNYGYTF
TRBJ1-4,few,.,TRBV29-1,TGCAGCGTTTACTCGGAGTCAACTAATGAAAAACTGTTTTTT,CSVYSESTNEKLFF
TRBJ1-2,.,TRBD1,TRBV5-6,TGTGCCAGCAGCTTGTACGACAGGGATAACTATGGCTACACCTTC,CASSLYDRDNYGYTF
TRBJ2-1,.,.,TRBV4-1,TGCGCCAGCAGCCAGGGACTTAGGGACAATGAGCAGTTCTTC,CASSQGLRDNEQFF
TRBJ2-3,few,.,TRBV21-1,TGTGCCAGCAGCAGGGGGACAGGGATTATTGTGCCGTATTTT,CASSRGTGIIVPYF
TRBJ2-5,.,.,TRBV19,TGTGCCAGTAGCCAAGGACGCCAAGAGACCCAGTACTTC,CASSQGRQETQYF
TRBJ2-3,.,.,TRBV25-1,TGTGCCAGCAGTGATGAAAGGGGGAGGGCAGATACGCAGTATTTT,CASSDERGRADTQYF
TRBJ2-1,.,.,TRBV6-5,TGTGCCAGCGTCGGGAGCTCCTACAATGAGCAGTTCTTC,CASVGSSYNEQFF
TRBJ1-5,.,.,TRBV27,TGTGCCAGCAGTTTAAGCATACTCAATCAGCCCCAGCATTTT,CASSLSILNQPQHF
TRBJ1-3,.,.,TRBV10-3,TGTGCCATCAGTGAACGGCAGTGGATCAATCCTTCTGGAAACACCATATATTTT,CAISERQWINPSGNTIYF
TRBJ2-3,.,.,TRBV7-3,TGTGCCAGCAGCCAGACGTCCCGAGGTACGCAGTATTTT,CASSQTSRGTQYF
TRBJ2-3,.,.,TRBV18,TGTGCCAGCTCACCAGGAGGGGCCCGCACAGATACGCAGTATTTT,CASSPGGARTDTQYF
TRBJ2-5,.,.,TRBV18,TGTGCCAGCTCACCTAGTCCGGGGGCGGGAGAGACCCAGTACTTC,CASSPSPGAGETQYF
TRBJ2-3,.,.,TRBV19,TGTGCCAGTAGTATCGGACGGAACACAGATACGCAGTATTTT,CASSIGRNTDTQYF
TRBJ1-6,few,.,TRBV5-4,TGTGCCAGCAGCTCTGGAGGAGGGAATTCACCCCTCCACTTT,CASSSGGGNSPLHF
TRBJ1-4,.,.,TRBV4-2,TGTGCCAGCAGCCGAAAATCGTCCCAGGCAACTAATGAAAAACTGTTTTTT,CASSRKSSQATNEKLFF
TRBJ1-2,.,.,TRBV7-2,TGTGCCAGCAGCTTAGTCGTTTATGGAGGCTACACCTTC,CASSLVVYGGYTF
TRBJ2-3,.,.,TRBV6-6,TGTGCCAGCAGTTACCCCGACAGTACAGATACGCAGTATTTT,CASSYPDSTDTQYF
TRBJ1-5,.,.,TRBV6-1,TGTGCCAGCAGTGAAAGGGGGTCCCAGCCCCAGCATTTT,CASSERGSQPQHF
TRBJ1-1,.,TRBD1,TRBV18,TGTGCCAGCTCAGACAGGGACTTGAACACTGAAGCTTTCTTT,CASSDRDLNTEAFF
TRBJ1-6,.,TRBD1,TRBV3-1/TRBV3-2,TGTGCCAGCAGCCAATCACAGGGGATGCCACCCCTCCACTTT,CASSQSQGMPPLHF
TRBJ2-2,.,TRBD1,TRBV27,TGTGCCAGCAGGAGACAGGGACGGAGCACCGGGGAGCTGTTTTTT,CASRRQGRSTGELFF
TRBJ1-2,once,.,TRBV19,TGTGCCAGTAGTATATCCGGGGGCGCGGGCTATGGCTACACCTTC,CASSISGGAGYGYTF
TRBJ1-4,.,.,TRBV29-1,TGCAGCGTATCAAGTGGGGGGCGCGGGAAACTGTTTTTT,CSVSSGGRGKLFF
TRBJ2-3,.,TRBD1,TRBV5-1,TGCGCCAGCAGCGAAGGACAGGGCCTGCATACGCAGTATTTT,CASSEGQGLHTQYF
TRBJ2-5,.,TRBD1,TRBV18,TGTGCCAGCTCACCACGCAGGGGGCTGGAGACCCAGTACTTC,CASSPRRGLETQYF
TRBJ2-2,.,TRBD1,TRBV6-6,TGTGCCAGCGCTGGACAGGGGATAAGTGGCGGGGAGCTGTTTTTT,CASAGQGISGGELFF
TRBJ1-1,few,.,TRBV5-1,TGCGCCAGCAGCTTGGCCGGGAACACTGAAGCTTTCTTT,CASSLAGNTEAFF
TRBJ1-2,.,TRBD1,TRBV5-1,TGCGCCAGCAGCTTAGGGACAGGGTTCGTCTATGGCTACACCTTC,CASSLGTGFVYGYTF
TRBJ2-4,.,TRBD2,TRBV6-2/TRBV6-3,TGTGCCAGCAGTTACGGGGTAGCGGGGGGTCAAGGCAAAAACATTCAGTACTTC,CASSYGVAGGQGKNIQYF
TRBJ1-2,.,.,TRBV7-2,TGTGCCAGCAGCTTAGTGACACCAGGGGACGGCGGCGGCTACACCTTC,CASSLVTPGDGGGYTF
TRBJ2-5,.,.,TRBV6-5,TGTGCCAGCAGTTACTCGAGACTGGGGGGCCAAGAGACCCAGTACTTC,CASSYSRLGGQETQYF